This TCR beta chain derives from a study of cytomegalovirus exposure and HLA in healthy donors. To note about this clone: No antigen is known for it.

V lost 5 bases, J lost 4 bases, and 14 bases lay in between. CDR1 MNHNS and CDR2 SASEGT come from the germline V gene. CDR3 size: 14 residues. Study results and limitations: Most observed TCR sequences were rare, whereas some public TCRs were detected in many donors. Cytomegalovirus association was listed for 164 TCR beta chains. Reports indicated that the classifier achieved high specificity and sensitivity in diagnosing cytomegalovirus status.

Sequencing used immunoSEQ multiplex PCR; TCRdb keeps in-frame clones, though not all of them. Of roughly 300,000 clones detected, around 90% appear once; the ten largest clones hold roughly 1.1%. The clonotype comes from a young woman in good health and CMV-seropositive. The sample comprised PBMCs. V is TRBV6-1 and J is TRBJ1-2, with a weak D call TRBD1 (6 bases). CDR3 loop: CASSPRTAPYGYTF. The CDR3 nucleotides are TGTGCCAGCAGTCCCCGGACAGCTCCCTATGGCTACACCTTC.